This TCR beta chain was sequenced in a study of blood T cell repertoires in COVID-19. Germline V gene sequence: CDR1 SGHNT, CDR2 YENEEA. CDR3 length: 14 residues. With 4 bases removed from V and 3 bases from J, the gap between germline ends came to 13 bases. Produced via immunoSEQ multiplex PCR; TCRdb's table is partial and in-frame only. The sample yields some 200,000 clones, approximately 85% seen once. The sequence derives from a woman aged 70-85 years with COVID-19, enrolled during active disease. This chain links TRBV11-3 with TRBJ2-7, with D maybe TRBD1 (7 bases). The sequencing sample was made of peripheral blood. CDR3 in amino acids: CASSSSGGYYEQYF. The CDR3 DNA reads as TGTGCCAGCAGCTCGTCAGGGGGGTACTACGAGCAGTACTTC. Looking up the rest from reference TRBV11-3 and TRBJ2-7 gives the full variable domain: EAGVVQSPRYKIIEKKQPVAFWCNPISGHNTLYWYLQNLGQGPELLIRYENEEAVDDSQLPKDRFSAERLKGVDSTLKIQPAELGDSAVYLCASSSSGGYYEQYFGPGTRLTVT.